Shown below are 8 T cell receptor beta chains from a single sample sequenced in a study of glioma-infiltrating T cells. The iRepertoire nested amplicon-rescue multiplex PCR amplified TCR alpha and beta CDR3s from RNA. In TCRdb, the multiplex PCR reads were re-called with MiXCR into one record per CDR3 protein. The sample lists around 99,000 distinct CDR3 sequences, less than 30% occurring once. Specimen: glioma tissue, nonneoplastic brain tissue, or PBMCs (not recorded which). These receptors all stem from a human donor with low-grade glioma or glioblastoma, undergoing nonglioma brain surgery, or in good health (not recorded which).

Notes on this clonotype: A read error may be the cause here, since a much bigger clone is one base away. In this CDR3 the conserved last residue, phenylalanine or tryptophan, is missing, so a read error is likely. The chain employs TRBV5-4 and TRBJ1-2; D not certain. Germline loops: CDR1 SGHNT, CDR2 YYREEE (reference sequence). This CDR3 has 16 residues. The V end was cut by 6 bases, the J end by 3 bases, with 21 bases between. CDR3 DNA sequence: TGTGCCAGCACCGAGCTCATCAGGACGCAGCACTATGGCTACACCTTG. Translating it yields CASTELIRTQHYGYTL.

This clonotype has at least ten counts. The rearrangement uses TRBV5-1 and TRBJ1-1, with 7 nucleotides matching TRBD1. The CDR3 is 15 amino acids. Germline trimming cut 0 bases from V and 3 bases from J; bases unmatched to any gene: 5. Germline CDR1 is SGHRS and CDR2 is YFSETQ. CDR3 in DNA: TGCGCCAGCAGCTTGGGACAGGGATGGGACACTGAAGCTTTCTTT. It encodes CASSLGQGWDTEAFF. Supplemented by reference TRBV5-1 and TRBJ1-1, the full variable domain reads KAGVTQTPRYLIKTRGQQVTLSCSPISGHRSVSWYQQTPGQGLQFLFEYFSETQRNKGNFPGRFSGRQFSNSRSEMNVSTLELGDSALYLCASSLGQGWDTEAFFGQGTRLTVV.

The chain joins TRBV4-2 to TRBJ2-1; D may match TRBD1 or TRBD2 (5 bases each). CDR3 length: 15 residues. The germline V and J ends were trimmed by 4 bases and 2 bases, with 12 bases remaining between them. From germline, CDR1 is LGHNA and CDR2 YNFKEQ. CDR3 in amino acids: CASSPGTGPYNEQFF. The CDR3, as DNA: TGTGCCAGCAGCCCTGGGACGGGTCCCTACAATGAGCAGTTCTTC.

The chain links TRBV5-4 to TRBJ2-7; either TRBD1 or TRBD2 may supply D (6 bases each). Germline assignment: CDR1 SGHNT and CDR2 YYREEE (reference sequence). The CDR3 loop spans 13 amino acids. V lost 5 bases and J 2 bases, leaving 11 bases between the germline ends. DNA of the CDR3: TGTGCCAGCAGTTCGGGGGCCACCTACGAGCAGTACTTC. Its translation: CASSSGATYEQYF.

This clonotype has a count of ten or more. The CDR3 nucleotides are TGCGCCAGCAGCCTAAAACTAGCGGGACAGGGGGTACGTTCACCCCTCCACTTT. Its protein is CASSLKLAGQGVRSPLHF. The chain has TRBV4-1 and TRBJ1-6, with TRBD1 matching over 11 bases. V shed 4 bases and J 9 bases; nucleotides not matched to a gene: 14. The CDR3 spans 18 residues. Looked up from germline, CDR1 is MGHRA and CDR2 is YSYEKL.

This clonotype was seen ten or more times. The chain links TRBV7-2 to TRBJ2-7; TRBD1 might be the D (5 bases). The germline V and J ends were trimmed by 2 bases and 2 bases, with 10 bases remaining between them. Germline CDR1 is SGHTA and CDR2 is FQGNSA. CDR3 length: 14 amino acids. The CDR3 bases are TGTGCCAGCAGCTTATCAGTCAGGGCCTACGAGCAGTACTTC. Translating gives CASSLSVRAYEQYF.

This clonotype was found many times. This sequence joins TRBV7-9 and TRBJ2-5; TRBD1 aligns across 7 bases. This CDR3 contains 14 residues. Germline assignment: CDR1 SEHNR and CDR2 FQNEAQ (reference sequence). The trim removed 5 bases at V and 5 bases at J, leaving 8 bases unmatched. The CDR3 nucleotides are TGTGCCAGCAGCCCTCTGGACAGGCTGGAGACCCAGTACTTC. Its protein is CASSPLDRLETQYF.

The table lists this clonotype with many counts. The chain links TRBV11-3 to TRBJ1-1; no clear D. The CDR3 has 14 amino acids. The V end lost 5 bases, the J end lost 2 bases, and 12 bases lay between the germline ends. The germline V gene encodes CDR1 SGHNT and CDR2 YENEEA. The CDR3: CASSRGRGNTEAFF. CDR3 nucleotide sequence: TGTGCCAGCAGCCGAGGGAGAGGTAACACTGAAGCTTTCTTT. The variable domain in full, with the rest retrieved from reference TRBV11-3 and TRBJ1-1, is EAGVVQSPRYKIIEKKQPVAFWCNPISGHNTLYWYLQNLGQGPELLIRYENEEAVDDSQLPKDRFSAERLKGVDSTLKIQPAELGDSAVYLCASSRGRGNTEAFFGQGTRLTVV.